Presented here are 3 T cell receptor beta chains from one specimen sequenced in a study of control samples from healthy donors and cancer patients. TCRdb keeps only in-frame clones here, not all; method: immunoSEQ multiplex PCR. Here the sample spans about 73,000 clones, about 90% being singletons. The sample taken for sequencing was blood. The receptors were sampled from a woman between 45 and 60 years old in good health.

The chain has TRBV11-3 and TRBJ2-2; D ambiguous. Trimming stripped 0 bases from V and 2 bases from J, with 16 bases between. The CDR3 spans 18 residues. The germline CDR1 and CDR2 sequences are SGHNT and YENEEA. The CDR3: CASSLDRWLEKNTGELFF. The DNA for the CDR3 is TGTGCCAGCAGCTTAGATAGGTGGCTGGAAAAAAACACCGGGGAGCTGTTTTTT.

The chain employs TRBV28 and TRBJ1-2, with D unclear. Germline V gives CDR1 MDHEN, CDR2 SYDVKM. The CDR3 is 13 amino acids. V was shortened by 6 bases and J by 5 bases, with 13 bases between the two germline ends. CDR3 protein: CASSIKPIYGYTF. The CDR3, as DNA: TGTGCCAGCAGCATAAAGCCCATATATGGCTACACCTTC.

To note about this clone: The germline gene is not matched at one end of the junction; a read error may be the cause. The rearrangement uses TRBV7-7 and TRBJ2-1; no reliable D call. Germline V gene sequence: CDR1 SSHAT, CDR2 FNYEAQ (reference sequence). This CDR3 is built from 12 residues. CDR3 residues: CASSDGYNEQFF. DNA of the CDR3: TGTGCTAGCAGCGACGGTTACAATGAGCAGTTCTTC.